This TCR beta chain was identified in a study of blood T cell repertoires in COVID-19. Study in general: Samples came from the United States, Italy and Spain, spanning acute and convalescent COVID-19. PBMCs, B-cell-depleted T cells, or T cells were the source of the cDNA or gDNA that made up the material.

Germline lookup yields CDR1 MNHEY and CDR2 SMNVEV (reference sequence). The CDR3 contains 16 residues. V was trimmed by 4 bases and J by 7 bases, leaving 19 bases between them. Authors' analysis steps: Estimation of nucleated cell counts relied on the amplification of reference gene primers. Produced via immunoSEQ multiplex PCR; TCRdb's table is partial and in-frame only. V and J calls and clone size follow that table, whereas D and trimming were derived from the DNA. The data hold under 500,000 clones, with roughly 90% observed a single time. Sequencing was carried out using peripheral blood. The sequence came from a woman between 25 and 40 years old with acute or convalescent COVID-19. The chain recombines TRBV27 with TRBJ1-4, with TRBD1 as a possible D gene (5 bases). CDR3 region: CASSSLAGGISEKLFF. The DNA of the CDR3 is TGTGCCAGCAGTTCCCTGGCGGGGGGGATTAGTGAAAAACTGTTTTTT.